This entry lists 23 T cell receptor beta chains sequenced from one sample in a study of shared clonotypes between healthy human individuals. Assay used: immunoSEQ multiplex PCR; TCRdb lists only in-frame clones, some missing. The data show a few million clones, over 90% seen once. Sequencing used naive CD4+ T cells from PBMCs. The sample's subset: CD45RA+ positively selected. These receptors originate from a man between 18 and 29 years old in good health. Some clones in this sample may be carry-over from other donors' samples.

The chain has TRBV7-9 and TRBJ2-3, with D unclear. Germline V gene lookup returns CDR1 SEHNR and CDR2 FQNEAQ (reference sequence). Trimming stripped 8 bases from V and 6 bases from J, with 15 bases between. The CDR3 sequence is 13 residues long. The CDR3 sequence is CASPKSGRDTQYF. DNA for the CDR3: TGTGCCAGCCCCAAGAGTGGGCGGGATACGCAGTATTTT.

The J gene is TRBJ1-2, the V gene TRBV7-2, with 12 nucleotides matching TRBD1. Looked up from germline, CDR1 is SGHTA and CDR2 is FQGNSA. V dropped 5 bases and J dropped 6; count of bases not matched to a gene: 4. The CDR3 is 14 residues long. The CDR3 reads CASSLGTGGDGYTF. The CDR3 DNA sequence: TGTGCCAGCAGCCTAGGGACAGGGGGCGATGGCTACACCTTC.

V and J are TRBV10-1 and TRBJ2-5; 14 nucleotides line up with TRBD2. V was pared by 0 bases and J by 4 bases, with 1 base of the junction left unmatched. The CDR3 covers 16 residues. The germline gives CDR1 WNHNN, CDR2 SYGVQD (reference sequence). The CDR3 is CASSESGLAGGETQYF. In nucleotides, the CDR3 is TGCGCCAGCAGTGAGTCCGGACTAGCGGGAGGAGAGACCCAGTACTTC.

Points on this clone: This sample includes further DNA sequences coding for the same CDR3. V usage is TRBV14 and J usage is TRBJ1-4; D ambiguous. The CDR3 is 13 residues long. Trimming took 0 bases from V and 8 from J, leaving 7 bases between them. Germline CDR1 SGHDN, CDR2 FVKESK. For the CDR3, the DNA is TGTGCCAGCAGCCAAGATCGTGGGGAAAAACTGTTTTTT. Protein: CASSQDRGEKLFF.

The V and J genes are TRBV5-6 and TRBJ2-3; TRBD2 matches at 9 bases. This CDR3 spans 15 amino acids. Trimming cost V 2 bases and J 1 base; bases outside gene matches: 2. The germline V gene has CDR1 SGHDT and CDR2 YYEEEE. CDR3 amino acids: CASSFLAGGTDTQYF. CDR3 in DNA: TGTGCCAGCAGCTTCTTAGCGGGAGGCACAGATACGCAGTATTTT.

This chain uses TRBV7-3 with TRBJ2-3, with 7 bases identical to TRBD2. The germline V gene has CDR1 SGHTA and CDR2 FQGTGA. Germline trimming cut 5 bases from V and 5 bases from J; bases unmatched to any gene: 7. This CDR3 contains 14 residues. This chain's CDR3 is CASSLGLEGDTQYF. For the CDR3, the DNA is TGTGCCAGCAGCCTCGGACTAGAAGGAGATACGCAGTATTTT.

The rearrangement joins TRBV28 to TRBJ2-2; D possibly corresponds to TRBD2 (5 bases). The CDR3 is 14 residues long. Germline assignment: CDR1 MDHEN and CDR2 SYDVKM. Trimming removed 2 bases from V and 7 bases from J, with 11 bases in between. The CDR3 DNA is TGTGCCAGCAGTTTAGCCGGGGAAGGCGGGGAGCTGTTTTTT. Encoded protein: CASSLAGEGGELFF.

The CDR3 protein is CASSYSTGTSYEQYF. The CDR3 DNA reads as TGCGCCAGCAGCTATAGCACCGGGACTAGCTACGAGCAGTACTTC. The chain carries TRBV5-1 and TRBJ2-7; 8 positions match TRBD2. Trimming took 3 bases from V and 3 from J; bases not matched to a gene: 8. The CDR3 runs to 15 residues. The V gene's germline CDR1 is SGHRS and CDR2 YFSETQ.

The count of this clone is one. The CDR3 loop is CASSEAFDYYGYTF. CDR3 sequence (DNA): TGTGCCAGCAGTGAAGCCTTTGACTACTATGGCTACACCTTC. The chain employs TRBV6-1 and TRBJ1-2; D not certain. Germline V gives CDR1 MNHNS, CDR2 SASEGT. The CDR3 has 14 amino acids. Trimming pared 0 bases from V and 3 bases from J, leaving 8 bases between.

The gene calls are TRBV6-4 and TRBJ1-1; 8 bases map to TRBD1. The length of the CDR3 is 16 residues. Trimming removed 6 bases from V and 1 base from J; junction bases left unmatched: 10. In germline, CDR1 is MRHNA, CDR2 SNTAGT. As DNA, the CDR3 is TGTGCCAGCAGGACACAGGGGGAGCTTCCGAACACTGAAGCTTTCTTT. Residues: CASRTQGELPNTEAFF.

The chain employs TRBV18 and TRBJ1-3; 7 bases agree with TRBD1. The CDR3 is 15 residues long. Germline lookup yields CDR1 KGHSH and CDR2 LQKENI. V shed 5 bases and J 0 bases; nucleotides not matched to a gene: 4. The CDR3 DNA reads TGTGCCAGCTCATCCCGGGACAGCTCTGGAAACACCATATATTTT. Protein sequence: CASSSRDSSGNTIYF.

V gene TRBV2 combines with J gene TRBJ2-7, with 14 bases aligning to TRBD2. The V gene's germline CDR1 is SNHLY and CDR2 FYNNEI. The CDR3 sequence is 14 residues long. Trimming at V came to 7 bases and at J to 4 bases, leaving 3 bases not matched to a gene. The CDR3 coding sequence is TGTGCCAGCAAGCGGACTAGCGGGAGGTACGAGCAGTACTTC. Its translation is CASKRTSGRYEQYF.

The V and J genes are TRBV10-3 and TRBJ1-1; D ambiguous. Per germline, CDR1 ENHRY and CDR2 SYGVKD. The CDR3 is 13 amino acids. Trimming removed 6 bases from V and 6 bases from J, with 14 bases in between. The CDR3 coding sequence is TGTGCCATCAGGGGCCCCGGGGAGGCTGAAGCTTTCTTT. Residues: CAIRGPGEAEAFF.

The gene calls are TRBV6-5 and TRBJ2-3; 7 bases match TRBD2. Germline trimming cut 7 bases from V and 4 bases from J; bases unmatched to any gene: 5. The CDR3 loop spans 13 amino acids. Germline V CDR1 and CDR2: MNHEY, SVGAGI. CDR3 bases: TGTGCCAGCACCGGGGGGTCCCCAGATACGCAGTATTTT. This sequence encodes CASTGGSPDTQYF.

In DNA form, the CDR3 reads TGCGCCAGCAGCTTGGATGGGGGCTGGGGTGAAAAACTGTTTTTT. It encodes CASSLDGGWGEKLFF. This chain joins TRBV5-1 and TRBJ1-4; D perhaps matches TRBD1 (6 bases). V shed 0 bases and J shed 7 bases, with 13 bases lying between them. Per germline, CDR1 SGHRS and CDR2 YFSETQ. The CDR3 extends over 15 amino acids.

The gene calls are TRBV5-1 and TRBJ2-7, with a possible D match to TRBD2 (5 bases). The CDR3 contains 14 residues. Looked up from germline, CDR1 is SGHRS and CDR2 is YFSETQ. V was pared by 4 bases and J by 1 base, with 12 bases between. The CDR3 sequence is CASSPTAGSYEQYF. CDR3 sequence (DNA): TGCGCCAGCAGCCCTACCGCGGGTTCCTACGAGCAGTACTTC. The entire variable domain, with the rest obtained from reference TRBV5-1 and TRBJ2-7, is as follows: KAGVTQTPRYLIKTRGQQVTLSCSPISGHRSVSWYQQTPGQGLQFLFEYFSETQRNKGNFPGRFSGRQFSNSRSEMNVSTLELGDSALYLCASSPTAGSYEQYFGPGTRLTVT.

V gene TRBV14 combines with J gene TRBJ2-5; the match to TRBD2 covers 9 bases. The CDR3 is 17 residues long. The V gene's germline CDR1 is SGHDN and CDR2 FVKESK. Germline trimming cut 0 bases from V and 5 bases from J; bases unmatched to any gene: 10. The CDR3 DNA reads as TGTGCCAGCAGCCAAGATGATGGCGGGAGGGCCTTGGAGACCCAGTACTTC. It translates to CASSQDDGGRALETQYF.

This chain joins TRBV5-1 and TRBJ2-3; 9 nucleotides match TRBD2. The CDR3 loop spans 15 amino acids. After removal of 4 bases from V and 2 bases from J, the junction contained 5 bases not matched to a gene. Germline CDR1 reads SGHRS; CDR2 reads YFSETQ. The CDR3 protein is CASSAIAGVTDTQYF. Written as DNA, the CDR3 is TGCGCCAGCAGCGCAATAGCGGGAGTCACAGATACGCAGTATTTT.

The V call is TRBV5-4, the J call TRBJ2-3; weak D call: TRBD2 (6 bases). Germline-derived CDR1 and CDR2 are SGHNT and YYREEE (reference sequence). The V end was cut by 4 bases, the J end by 4 bases, with 16 bases between. The CDR3 is 15 residues long. As DNA, the CDR3 is TGTGCCAGCAGCGCGGGACGATTAAGGTCAGATACGCAGTATTTT. It codes for CASSAGRLRSDTQYF.

Turning to this clone: Other DNA sequences in this sample translate to the same CDR3. The V gene is TRBV7-3, the J gene TRBJ1-1; D gene ambiguous. CDR3 length: 13 amino acids. V lost 2 bases and J lost 1, with 5 bases in between. Germline CDR1 SGHTA, CDR2 FQGTGA. CDR3 sequence (DNA): TGTGCCAGCAGCTTACGTGGGAACACTGAAGCTTTCTTT. Amino acid sequence: CASSLRGNTEAFF.

This rearrangement joins TRBV4-3 to TRBJ2-6; D perhaps matches TRBD1 (6 bases). From germline, CDR1 is LGHNA and CDR2 YSLEER. Trimming removed 3 bases from V and 4 bases from J, with 13 bases in between. This CDR3 is built from 16 residues. The CDR3 region has the DNA TGCGCCAGCAGCCAGTATGCAGGGGTAGGGGCCAACGTCCTGACTTTC. Translation: CASSQYAGVGANVLTF.

J is TRBJ1-2 and V is TRBV5-4; D may be TRBD1 (6 bases). Germline CDR1 SGHNT, CDR2 YYREEE (reference sequence). The CDR3 is made up of 15 amino acids. Trimming left V 0 bases short and J 0 bases short, with 9 bases between. The CDR3 protein is CASSLAGASNYGYTF. The CDR3 DNA is TGTGCCAGCAGCTTGGCAGGGGCGTCTAACTATGGCTACACCTTC.

This chain joins TRBV7-2 and TRBJ2-7; TRBD2 matches 9 bases. The CDR3 is 15 amino acids. The ends lost 2 bases at V and 2 bases at J; junction bases unmatched: 4. The germline CDR1 and CDR2 sequences are SGHTA and FQGNSA. As DNA, the CDR3 is TGTGCCAGCAGCTTATTGACTAGCGGTCCCTACGAGCAGTACTTC. It yields the protein CASSLLTSGPYEQYF. Using reference TRBV7-2 and TRBJ2-7 for the parts outside the CDR3, the full variable domain is GAGVSQSPSNKVTEKGKDVELRCDPISGHTALYWYRQSLGQGLEFLIYFQGNSAPDKSGLPSDRFSAERTGGSVSTLTIQRTQQEDSAVYLCASSLLTSGPYEQYFGPGTRLTVT.